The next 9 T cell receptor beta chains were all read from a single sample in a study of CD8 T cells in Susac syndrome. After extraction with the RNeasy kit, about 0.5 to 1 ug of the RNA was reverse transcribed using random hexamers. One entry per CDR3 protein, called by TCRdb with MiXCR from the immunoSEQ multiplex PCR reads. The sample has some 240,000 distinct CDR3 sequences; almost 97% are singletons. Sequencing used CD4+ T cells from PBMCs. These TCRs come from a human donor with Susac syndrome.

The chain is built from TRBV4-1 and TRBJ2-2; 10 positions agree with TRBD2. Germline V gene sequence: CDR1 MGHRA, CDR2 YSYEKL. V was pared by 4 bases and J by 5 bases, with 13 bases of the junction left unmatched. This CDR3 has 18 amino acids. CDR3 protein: CASSRRLAGQTWTGELFF. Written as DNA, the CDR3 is TGCGCCAGCAGCCGACGACTAGCGGGCCAAACTTGGACCGGGGAGCTGTTTTTT.

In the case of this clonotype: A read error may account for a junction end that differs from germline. This CDR3 reads CASSLSSGIYGQYF. CDR3 coding DNA: TGTGCCAGCAGCTTATCGAGCGGGATCTACGGGCAGTACTTC. The gene calls are TRBV7-9 and TRBJ2-7; 7 positions agree with TRBD2. The CDR3 has 14 amino acids. The germline CDR1 and CDR2 sequences are SEHNR and FQNEAQ (reference sequence).

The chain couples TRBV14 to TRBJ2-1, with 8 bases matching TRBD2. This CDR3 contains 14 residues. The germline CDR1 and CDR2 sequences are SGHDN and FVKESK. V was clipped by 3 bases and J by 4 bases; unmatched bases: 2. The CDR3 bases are TGTGCCAGCAGCCAGACTAGCGTTTACAATGAGCAGTTCTTC. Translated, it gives CASSQTSVYNEQFF.

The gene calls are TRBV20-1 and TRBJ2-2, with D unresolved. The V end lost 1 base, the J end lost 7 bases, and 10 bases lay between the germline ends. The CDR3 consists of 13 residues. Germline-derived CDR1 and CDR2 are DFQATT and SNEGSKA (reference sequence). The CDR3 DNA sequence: TGCAGTGCTAGAGGAAAGCCGAGCGGGGAGCTGTTTTTT. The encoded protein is CSARGKPSGELFF.

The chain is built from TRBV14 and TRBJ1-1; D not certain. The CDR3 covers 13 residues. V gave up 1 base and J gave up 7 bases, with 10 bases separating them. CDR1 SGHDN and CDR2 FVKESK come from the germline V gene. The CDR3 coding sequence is TGTGCCAGCAGCCAAGTTCGTTCGAATGAAGCTTTCTTT. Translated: CASSQVRSNEAFF.

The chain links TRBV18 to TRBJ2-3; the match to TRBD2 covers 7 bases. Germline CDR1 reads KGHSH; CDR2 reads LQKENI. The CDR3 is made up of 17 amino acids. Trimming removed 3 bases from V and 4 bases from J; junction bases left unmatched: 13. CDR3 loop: CASSPQQTSSGADTQYF. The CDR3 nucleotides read TGTGCCAGCTCACCCCAACAGACTAGCTCCGGGGCAGATACGCAGTATTTT.

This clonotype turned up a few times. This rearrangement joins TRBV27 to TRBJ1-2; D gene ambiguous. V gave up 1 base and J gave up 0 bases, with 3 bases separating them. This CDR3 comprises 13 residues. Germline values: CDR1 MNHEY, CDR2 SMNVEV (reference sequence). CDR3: CASSLLANYGYTF. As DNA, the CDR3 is TGTGCCAGCAGTTTATTGGCTAACTATGGCTACACCTTC.

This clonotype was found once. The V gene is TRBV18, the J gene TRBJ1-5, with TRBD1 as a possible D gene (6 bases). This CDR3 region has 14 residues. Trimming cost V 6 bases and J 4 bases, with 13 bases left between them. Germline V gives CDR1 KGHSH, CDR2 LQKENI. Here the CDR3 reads CASSPWTANQPQHF. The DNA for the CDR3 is TGTGCCAGCTCGCCGTGGACAGCTAATCAGCCCCAGCATTTT.

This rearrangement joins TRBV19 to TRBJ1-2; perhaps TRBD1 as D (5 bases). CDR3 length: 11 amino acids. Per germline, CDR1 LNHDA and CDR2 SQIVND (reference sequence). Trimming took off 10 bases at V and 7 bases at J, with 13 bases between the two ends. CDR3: CATRAGGGYTF. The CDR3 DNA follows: TGTGCCACCCGGGCGGGGGGTGGCTACACCTTC. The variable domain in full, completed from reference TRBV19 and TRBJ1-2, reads DGGITQSPKYLFRKEGQNVTLSCEQNLNHDAMYWYRQDPGQGLRLIYYSQIVNDFQKGDIAEGYSVSREKKESFPLTVTSAQKNPTAFYLCATRAGGGYTFGSGTRLTVV.